This is a list of T cell receptor beta chains from one sample in a study of T cells expressing NK-cell markers. Using the 5' RACE reads, TCRdb records one entry per CDR3 protein without DNA. This sample's table has 440,000 or so distinct CDR3 sequences. Sample: blood T cells: a sorted CD56 or NKG2C T cell subset, CD4+ or CD8+ T cells, or bulk PBMC T cells (not recorded which). The receptor source for this set is a woman aged 18-70 years in good health. CDR3s include the opening cysteine and the closing phenylalanine or tryptophan. Fields, in order: J gene, V gene, CDR3 length, CDR3 protein.

TRBJ2-3 TRBV10-3 19 CAISAAGRVAGGSADTQYF
TRBJ2-5 TRBV12-3/TRBV12-4 15 CASSPGTGGAETQYF
TRBJ2-1 TRBV9 16 CASSVDSGGPYNEQFF
TRBJ2-1 TRBV12-3/TRBV12-4 15 CASSRTTPLYNEQFF
TRBJ1-3 TRBV7-2 14 CASSLVRSGNTIYF
TRBJ2-1 TRBV20-1 14 CSARVVDSYNEQFF
TRBJ1-1 TRBV6-5 13 CASSYPPRGEAFF
TRBJ2-3 TRBV20-1 16 CSASSVRLAGADTQYF
TRBJ2-1 TRBV18 17 CASSPRRLGGSNNEQFF
TRBJ2-3 TRBV29-1 13 CSVGGLEPDTQYF
TRBJ2-3 TRBV7-9 17 CASSLMGSGNPTDTQYF
TRBJ2-3 TRBV20-1 14 CSARRAGHTDTQYF
TRBJ2-1 TRBV12-3/TRBV12-4 15 CASSLYGGGDNEQFF
TRBJ2-7 TRBV5-6 13 CASSLQRSYEQYF
TRBJ1-2 TRBV19 14 CASSIDGGGGGYTF
TRBJ2-1 TRBV5-1 15 CASSLGARSYNEQFF
TRBJ2-5 TRBV19 16 CASSPTGTGAQKTQYF